What follows are 31 T cell receptor beta chains derived from one specimen sequenced in a study of preoperative IRX-2 immunotherapy in early breast cancer. TCRdb keeps only in-frame clones here, not all; method: immunoSEQ multiplex PCR. The data contain around 24,000 clones, about three quarters of them seen just once; the ten biggest clones take up 5.5% to 8%. Treatment in this sample: preoperative locoregional IRX-2 cytokine immunotherapy. The sample in question was lymph node tissue, obtained after IRX-2 immunotherapy. The source is a human donor with breast cancer.

This clone showed up just once. This sequence joins TRBV6-8 and TRBJ1-4; D gene ambiguous. There are 13 residues in the CDR3. The V and J ends lost 10 bases and 5 bases respectively, with 14 bases between them. Looked up from germline, CDR1 is MNHGY and CDR2 is SAAAGT. The CDR3 region is CATGGVRNEKLFF. The CDR3 DNA sequence: TGTGCCACCGGCGGGGTGAGAAATGAAAAACTGTTTTTT.

The chain links TRBV28 to TRBJ2-2; D remains unclear. Deletions cut 6 bases from V and 5 bases from J, with 13 bases between. This CDR3 is built from 14 residues. Germline V gives CDR1 MDHEN, CDR2 SYDVKM. CDR3 DNA sequence: TGTGCCAGCAGACCCACCCGCTTTACCGGGGAGCTGTTTTTT. This sequence encodes CASRPTRFTGELFF.

V and J are TRBV6-7 and TRBJ1-1; D gene unclear. TRBV6-7 is an ORF, with its function uncertain. The V and J ends lost 11 bases and 2 bases respectively, with 9 bases between them. There are 11 residues in the CDR3. The CDR3 reads CAAEGNTEAFF. The CDR3 DNA reads as TGTGCCGCGGAGGGAAACACTGAAGCTTTCTTT.

This clone appeared a few times. V and J are TRBV6-8 and TRBJ1-5; no reliable D call. Trimming removed 7 bases from V and 4 bases from J, with 11 bases in between. CDR1 MNHGY and CDR2 SAAAGT come from the germline V gene. The CDR3 is made up of 13 amino acids. The CDR3 spells CASIRERNQPQHF. The CDR3 DNA sequence: TGTGCCAGCATTCGGGAAAGGAATCAGCCCCAGCATTTT.

This sequence joins TRBV30 and TRBJ2-7, with TRBD2 matching over 8 bases. The CDR3 spans 14 residues. Germline trimming cut 3 bases from V and 1 base from J; bases unmatched to any gene: 5. The germline V gene encodes CDR1 GTSNPN and CDR2 SVGIG (reference sequence). CDR3: CAWRLSGASYEQYF. The CDR3 DNA sequence: TGTGCCTGGAGACTTAGCGGGGCGTCCTACGAGCAGTACTTC.

In DNA, the CDR3 is TGTGCCAGCAGCTTAGGCGGGTGGCGCACCGGGGAGCTGTTTTTT. Translating it yields CASSLGGWRTGELFF. The V gene is TRBV7-1, the J gene TRBJ2-2, with D perhaps TRBD2 (5 bases). TRBV7-1 has ORF status, its function being uncertain. CDR3 size: 15 residues. The ends were cut back, 4 bases at V and 4 bases at J, with 13 bases in the middle.

The chain joins TRBV11-3 to TRBJ2-7; D is undetermined. The CDR3 has 15 amino acids. The germline V and J ends were trimmed by 3 bases and 0 bases, with 12 bases remaining between them. Per the germline V gene, CDR1 is SGHNT and CDR2 is YENEEA. The CDR3 DNA follows: TGTGCCAGCAGCTTGGCGTGGAGTCCCTCCTACGAGCAGTACTTC. This encodes CASSLAWSPSYEQYF.

The V call is TRBV6-8, the J call TRBJ2-3, with D possibly TRBD1 on 6 matching bases. Trimming left V 6 bases short and J 0 bases short, with 13 bases between. This CDR3 has 15 residues. Germline V CDR1 and CDR2: MNHGY, SAAAGT. The CDR3 DNA is TGTGCCAGCAGGAGAGACAGGACTAGCACAGATACGCAGTATTTT. It yields the protein CASRRDRTSTDTQYF.

The rearrangement uses TRBV14 and TRBJ2-3, with 8 bases identical to TRBD2. This CDR3 spans 19 amino acids. The trim removed 3 bases at V and 5 bases at J, leaving 19 bases unmatched. The germline CDR1 and CDR2 sequences are SGHDN and FVKESK. DNA for the CDR3: TGTGCCAGCAGCCAGCCCTCTATAGGTGCGGGAGGTCTTAAAGATACGCAGTATTTT. This sequence encodes CASSQPSIGAGGLKDTQYF. The full variable domain, in which reference TRBV14 and TRBJ2-3 provide the parts outside the CDR3, is EAGVTQFPSHSVIEKGQTVTLRCDPISGHDNLYWYRRVMGKEIKFLLHFVKESKQDESGMPNNRFLAERTGGTYSTLKVQPAELEDSGVYFCASSQPSIGAGGLKDTQYFGPGTRLTVL.

This sequence joins TRBV18 and TRBJ2-2; no reliable D call. V gave up 3 bases and J gave up 3 bases, with 8 bases separating them. In germline, CDR1 is KGHSH, CDR2 LQKENI. This CDR3 has 14 residues. CDR3 DNA sequence: TGTGCCAGCTCACCGACATTAGACACCGGGGAGCTGTTTTTT. Protein: CASSPTLDTGELFF.

This chain connects TRBV2 to TRBJ2-1; TRBD1 matches at 9 bases. Germline V CDR1 and CDR2: SNHLY, FYNNEI. The ends lost 7 bases at V and 9 bases at J; junction bases unmatched: 16. The CDR3 consists of 16 residues. The CDR3 DNA is TGTGCCAGCACCGATGGGTCAGGGACAGGGCCCGGTGAGCAGTTCTTC. It translates to CASTDGSGTGPGEQFF.

J is TRBJ1-1 and V is TRBV18, with TRBD1 identical over 8 bases. Germline CDR1 is KGHSH and CDR2 is LQKENI. Losses at the gene ends were 4 bases for V and 1 base for J; bases not matched to a gene: 8. The CDR3 runs to 16 residues. The CDR3 DNA follows: TGTGCCAGCTCACGAAGGACGACAGGGGCGAACACTGAAGCTTTCTTT. It codes for CASSRRTTGANTEAFF.

The rearrangement uses TRBV6-8 and TRBJ2-1; the D is unclear. The V end lost 6 bases, the J end lost 9 bases, and 21 bases lay between the germline ends. Germline assignment: CDR1 MNHGY and CDR2 SAAAGT. The CDR3 has 15 residues. The CDR3 DNA sequence: TGTGCCAGCAGCCTTAGACCCACCGATATGATTGAGCAGTTCTTC. Translating it yields CASSLRPTDMIEQFF.

The V gene is TRBV19, the J gene TRBJ2-7; 14 bases agree with TRBD2. The CDR3 has 13 amino acids. Germline assignment: CDR1 LNHDA and CDR2 SQIVND (reference sequence). With 9 bases clipped from V and 5 bases from J, the junction kept 3 bases outside the gene matches. CDR3 nucleotides: TGTGCCAGCTCGGGACTAGCGGGAGACGAGCAGTACTTC. As protein: CASSGLAGDEQYF.

This rearrangement joins TRBV28 to TRBJ2-3; D is ambiguous. The V gene's germline CDR1 is MDHEN and CDR2 SYDVKM. The CDR3 is 14 residues long. Trimming removed 7 bases at V and 1 base at J, with 12 bases between. This CDR3 reads CASTVRVGTDTQYF. Written as DNA, the CDR3 is TGTGCCAGCACCGTCCGCGTAGGCACAGATACGCAGTATTTT.

The chain uses TRBV10-2 and TRBJ1-2, with a possible D match to TRBD1 (6 bases). There are 14 residues in the CDR3. V gave up 4 bases and J gave up 7 bases, with 16 bases separating them. Germline-derived CDR1 and CDR2 are WSHSY and SAAADI. CDR3 nucleotide sequence: TGCGCCAGCAGTGTAGGGGGGGCTCCTGGTGGCTACACCTTC. Protein: CASSVGGAPGGYTF.

This clone has a handful of counts. This rearrangement joins TRBV6-8 to TRBJ2-2, with D unclear. CDR1 is MNHGY, CDR2 SAAAGT, per germline. Trimming pared 10 bases from V and 0 bases from J, leaving 12 bases between. CDR3 size: 14 residues. CDR3 sequence (DNA): TGTGCCATCGGTCTTCGCGCGAACACCGGGGAGCTGTTTTTT. Translated, it gives CAIGLRANTGELFF.

The V and J genes are TRBV15 and TRBJ2-3, with 7 bases that match TRBD2. Germline V gene data show CDR1 as LNHNV and CDR2 as YYDKDF (reference sequence). The length of the CDR3 is 16 residues. With V trimmed by 0 bases and J by 0 bases, 3 bases remained unmatched. Written as DNA, the CDR3 is TGTGCCACCAGCAGAGAAGGTAGCGGGAGCACAGATACGCAGTATTTT. Translation gives CATSREGSGSTDTQYF.

The CDR3 DNA is TGTGCCAGCAGCCCCCCATCAGGGGATGATGAAGCTTTCTTT. It specifies CASSPPSGDDEAFF. This rearrangement joins TRBV7-4 to TRBJ1-1, with a tentative D call TRBD1 (6 bases). Germline lookup yields CDR1 SGHVT and CDR2 SQSDAQ. The CDR3 is 14 residues long. The V gene lost 5 bases and the J gene lost 7 bases, with 17 bases spanning the gap. The whole variable domain, filled in from reference TRBV7-4 and TRBJ1-1, reads GAGVSQSPRYKVAKRGRDVALRCDSISGHVTLYWYRQTLGQGSEVLTYSQSDAQRDKSGRPSGRFSAERPERSVSTLKIQRTEQGDSAVYLCASSPPSGDDEAFFGQGTRLTVV.

This rearrangement joins TRBV6-8 to TRBJ2-1, with 9 bases lining up with TRBD1. With 5 bases clipped from V and 10 bases from J, the junction kept 15 bases outside the gene matches. The CDR3 covers 16 residues. Germline V gene sequence: CDR1 MNHGY, CDR2 SAAAGT. The CDR3 nucleotides read TGTGCCAGCAGTCCAACCGGGACAGGGCGAGGACAAGAGCAGTTCTTC. As protein: CASSPTGTGRGQEQFF.

The chain joins TRBV7-7 to TRBJ1-5; D call uncertain. Trimming stripped 1 base from V and 3 bases from J, with 13 bases between. Germline assignment: CDR1 SSHAT and CDR2 FNYEAQ (reference sequence). This CDR3 has 16 residues. The DNA of the CDR3 is TGTGCCAGCAGCTTAGTCGGATTGGAGATCAATCAGCCCCAGCATTTT. Amino acid sequence: CASSLVGLEINQPQHF.

This chain connects TRBV1 to TRBJ1-3; the table's D call, TRBD1, has no DNA check behind it. TRBV1 is termed a pseudogene. The length of the CDR3 is 15 residues. The CDR3 bases are TGCGCCAGCAGCCAGGTGGCAGGCTCTGGAAACACCATATATTTT. Protein: CASSQVAGSGNTIYF.

The chain uses TRBV30 and TRBJ1-5; TRBD1 matches at 9 bases. Trimming cost V 0 bases and J 4 bases; bases outside gene matches: 4. This CDR3 has 15 amino acids. From germline, CDR1 is GTSNPN and CDR2 SVGIG (reference sequence). The CDR3 here is CAWSVGQGTNQPQHF. The CDR3 DNA sequence: TGTGCCTGGAGTGTCGGACAGGGGACGAATCAGCCCCAGCATTTT.

The J gene is TRBJ2-2, the V gene TRBV11-3, with TRBD2 matching over 9 bases. CDR3 length: 16 residues. The trim removed 1 base at V and 3 bases at J, leaving 3 bases unmatched. The germline CDR1 and CDR2 sequences are SGHNT and YENEEA. The CDR3, as DNA: TGTGCCAGCAGCTTAGTTGCGGGAGGGTACACCGGGGAGCTGTTTTTT. Encoded protein: CASSLVAGGYTGELFF.

This chain connects TRBV6-8 to TRBJ1-4; no clear D. Germline lookup yields CDR1 MNHGY and CDR2 SAAAGT. This CDR3 has 13 amino acids. V lost 2 bases and J lost 4, with 5 bases in between. Here the CDR3 reads CASSYQLNEKLFF. As DNA, the CDR3 is TGTGCCAGCAGTTACCAACTTAATGAAAAACTGTTTTTT.

The V and J genes are TRBV11-3 and TRBJ1-2; TRBD1 agrees at 10 bases. Trimming removed 3 bases from V and 5 bases from J; junction bases left unmatched: 3. This CDR3 is 14 amino acids long. In germline, CDR1 is SGHNT, CDR2 YENEEA. CDR3 in amino acids: CASSFPGQGYGYTF. CDR3 in DNA: TGTGCCAGCAGCTTTCCGGGACAGGGGTATGGCTACACCTTC.

The chain couples TRBV23-1 to TRBJ1-2; D possibly corresponds to TRBD1 (5 bases). TRBV23-1 is reported as an ORF; its role is uncertain. V was trimmed by 6 bases and J by 6 bases, leaving 20 bases between them. The CDR3 runs 15 residues. The CDR3 DNA reads TGCGCCAGCAGCCAAGGCCAGGGAGTGTATAATGGCTACACCTTC. Translating gives CASSQGQGVYNGYTF.

The chain recombines TRBV6-8 with TRBJ1-4; 10 bases are shared with TRBD1. The germline gives CDR1 MNHGY, CDR2 SAAAGT. There are 15 residues in the CDR3. V was clipped by 2 bases and J by 9 bases; unmatched bases: 6. CDR3 nucleotide sequence: TGTGCCAGCAGTTACGGACAGGGGGGTGAACAAAAACTGTTTTTT. Translating it yields CASSYGQGGEQKLFF.

This rearrangement joins TRBV5-1 to TRBJ1-3; no clear D. Germline CDR1 and CDR2: SGHRS and YFSETQ. This CDR3 comprises 16 residues. V was shortened by 1 base and J by 4 bases, with 15 bases between the two germline ends. CDR3 DNA sequence: TGCGCCAGCAGCTTGACCGCCCCGGCATCAGGAAACACCATATATTTT. This codes for CASSLTAPASGNTIYF.

This sequence joins TRBV14 and TRBJ1-2, with TRBD1 matching 7 bases. CDR3 size: 13 residues. CDR1 and CDR2 (germline): SGHDN, FVKESK. V trimming: 2 bases; J trimming: 11 bases; junction bases outside the gene matches: 8. CDR3 sequence (DNA): TGTGCCAGCAGCCAAAGTAAAGCAGGGGGGTACACCTTC. It translates to CASSQSKAGGYTF.

The genes are TRBV7-7 and TRBJ2-3, with D possibly matching TRBD2 (6 bases). Germline V gene lookup returns CDR1 SSHAT and CDR2 FNYEAQ (reference sequence). V was clipped by 4 bases and J by 2 bases, with 13 bases between them. The CDR3 has 15 residues. CDR3 loop: CASSSRGRDTDTQYF. The CDR3, as DNA: TGTGCCAGCAGCTCACGAGGGCGGGACACAGATACGCAGTATTTT.